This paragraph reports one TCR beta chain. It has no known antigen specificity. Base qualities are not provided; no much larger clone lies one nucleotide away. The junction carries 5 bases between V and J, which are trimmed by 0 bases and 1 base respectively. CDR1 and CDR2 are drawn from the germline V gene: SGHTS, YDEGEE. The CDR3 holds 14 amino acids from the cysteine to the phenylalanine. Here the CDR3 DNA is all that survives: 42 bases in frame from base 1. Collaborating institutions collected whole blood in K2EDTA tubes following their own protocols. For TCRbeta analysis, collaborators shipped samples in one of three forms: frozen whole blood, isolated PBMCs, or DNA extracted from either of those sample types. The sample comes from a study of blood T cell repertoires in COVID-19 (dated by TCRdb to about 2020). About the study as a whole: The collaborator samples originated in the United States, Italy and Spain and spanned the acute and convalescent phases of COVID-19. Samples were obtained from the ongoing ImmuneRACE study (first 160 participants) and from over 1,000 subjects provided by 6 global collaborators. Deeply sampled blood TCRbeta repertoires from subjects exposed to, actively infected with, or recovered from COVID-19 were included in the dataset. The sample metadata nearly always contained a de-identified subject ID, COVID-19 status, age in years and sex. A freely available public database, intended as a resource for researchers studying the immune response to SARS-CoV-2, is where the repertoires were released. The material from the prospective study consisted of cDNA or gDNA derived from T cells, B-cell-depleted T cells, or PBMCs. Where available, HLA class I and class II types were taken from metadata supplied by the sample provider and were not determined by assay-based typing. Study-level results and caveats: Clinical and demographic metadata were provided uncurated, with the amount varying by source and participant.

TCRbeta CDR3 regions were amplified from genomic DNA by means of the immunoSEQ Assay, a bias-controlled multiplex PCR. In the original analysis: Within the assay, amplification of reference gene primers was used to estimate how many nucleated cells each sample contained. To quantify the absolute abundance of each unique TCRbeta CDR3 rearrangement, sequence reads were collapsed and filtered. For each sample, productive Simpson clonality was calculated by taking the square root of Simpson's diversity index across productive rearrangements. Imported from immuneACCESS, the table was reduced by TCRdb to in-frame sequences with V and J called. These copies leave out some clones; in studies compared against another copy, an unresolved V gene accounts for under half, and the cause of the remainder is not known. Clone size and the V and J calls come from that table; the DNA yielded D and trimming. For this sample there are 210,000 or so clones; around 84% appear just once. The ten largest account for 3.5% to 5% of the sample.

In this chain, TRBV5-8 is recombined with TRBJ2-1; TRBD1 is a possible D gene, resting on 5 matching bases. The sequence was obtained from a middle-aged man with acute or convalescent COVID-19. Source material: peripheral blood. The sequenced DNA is TGTGCCAGCAGCTTGGGGACATCCTACAATGAGCAGTTCTTC. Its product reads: CASSLGTSYNEQFF.